This paragraph reports one T cell receptor beta chain. Cohort placement rested on clinical history that participants reported themselves. Before being deemed recovered, Cohort 3 donors had two negative PCRs, clearance, or symptom resolution. These data are taken from a study of blood T cell repertoires in COVID-19. Study-level information: Donors in the United States, Italy and Spain gave samples during acute or convalescent COVID-19. The cDNA or gDNA used as material had been derived from T cells, B-cell-depleted T cells, or PBMCs.

Clones were read by immunoSEQ multiplex PCR, and TCRdb kept only the in-frame ones, dropping some. The table records a few hundred thousand clones, 75% to 90% of them present only once. This CDR3 is 15 amino acids long. CDR1 and CDR2 from the germline V gene are SGHNT and YYREEE (reference sequence). V lost 4 bases, J lost 2 bases, and 15 bases lay in between. What was sequenced was PBMCs or T cells enriched from blood (not recorded which). The J gene is TRBJ1-1, the V gene TRBV5-4; D perhaps matches TRBD1 (6 bases). This receptor was obtained from a man younger than 35 who had recovered from COVID-19. The CDR3: CASSMGGQYNTEAFF. In DNA form, the CDR3 reads TGTGCCAGCAGCATGGGGGGGCAGTACAACACTGAAGCTTTCTTT. The full variable domain, completed using reference TRBV5-4 and TRBJ1-1, is ETGVTQSPTHLIKTRGQQVTLRCSSQSGHNTVSWYQQALGQGPQFIFQYYREEENGRGNFPPRFSGLQFPNYSSELNVNALELDDSALYLCASSMGGQYNTEAFFGQGTRLTVV.